Below, 6 T cell receptor beta chains from the same sample are listed, as sequenced in a study of blood T cells in healthy people across ages. Next came a second PCR, run for roughly 6 to 11 cycles, which used a sample-barcoded 5' primer along with a J-beta primer mix. In TCRdb, the 5' RACE reads were re-called with MiXCR into one record per CDR3 protein. The sample has more than 500,000 distinct CDR3 sequences, over 25% seen once. These data also featured in a second study, about T cells of mothers and their children.

The sample consisted of blood. The receptor source for this set is a boy between 2 and 10 years old in good health.

This clonotype occurred a few times. The chain combines TRBV9 with TRBJ2-5, with 14 bases matching TRBD2. With V trimmed by 4 bases and J by 4 bases, 6 bases remained unmatched. This CDR3 spans 16 amino acids. CDR1 is SGDLS and CDR2 is YYNGEE in the germline V gene. CDR3 nucleotides: TGTGCCAGCAGCCCCGGGACTAGCGGGGGACTAGAGACCCAGTACTTC. Encoded protein: CASSPGTSGGLETQYF.

A few counts support this clonotype. The J gene is TRBJ1-4, the V gene TRBV12-3 or TRBV12-4; D is unresolved. The CDR3 extends over 14 amino acids. Trimming left V 2 bases short and J 6 bases short, with 10 bases between. CDR3 nucleotide sequence: TGTGCCAGCAGTTTATCGGCAGGATATGAAAAACTGTTTTTT. This translates into CASSLSAGYEKLFF.

This chain uses TRBV20-1 with TRBJ2-7, with unresolved D. The V gene lost 6 bases and the J gene lost 6 bases, with 12 bases spanning the gap. Per the germline V gene, CDR1 is DFQATT and CDR2 is SNEGSKA (reference sequence). CDR3 length: 11 residues. CDR3 protein: CSASRAIEQYF. The CDR3 DNA is TGCAGTGCCAGTCGGGCTATCGAGCAGTACTTC.

This clonotype appeared a few times. Its ends do not fully match the called genes, so a read error is possible. The CDR3 reads CSASARRGQETQHF. The CDR3 region has the DNA TGCAGTGCTAGCGCCCGCAGGGGGCAGGAGACCCAGCACTTC. The genes are TRBV20-1 and TRBJ2-5, with 8 nucleotides matching TRBD1. Germline CDR1 and CDR2: DFQATT and SNEGSKA (reference sequence). CDR3 length: 14 amino acids.

V is TRBV12-3 or TRBV12-4 and J is TRBJ1-1; D uncertain. V lost 2 bases and J lost 8, with 12 bases in between. The CDR3 is 13 amino acids. CDR3 amino acids: CASSLPGGFEAFF. CDR3 sequence (DNA): TGTGCCAGCAGTTTACCCGGTGGGTTCGAAGCTTTCTTT.

This clonotype was counted once. The chain carries TRBV10-3 and TRBJ1-2; no firm D call. Germline V gene data show CDR1 as ENHRY and CDR2 as SYGVKD. V was shortened by 0 bases and J by 5 bases, with 16 bases between the two germline ends. The CDR3 covers 16 residues. The CDR3 protein is CAISESASSSKYGYTF. CDR3 nucleotides: TGTGCCATCAGTGAGTCCGCCTCCAGCTCGAAATATGGCTACACCTTC.